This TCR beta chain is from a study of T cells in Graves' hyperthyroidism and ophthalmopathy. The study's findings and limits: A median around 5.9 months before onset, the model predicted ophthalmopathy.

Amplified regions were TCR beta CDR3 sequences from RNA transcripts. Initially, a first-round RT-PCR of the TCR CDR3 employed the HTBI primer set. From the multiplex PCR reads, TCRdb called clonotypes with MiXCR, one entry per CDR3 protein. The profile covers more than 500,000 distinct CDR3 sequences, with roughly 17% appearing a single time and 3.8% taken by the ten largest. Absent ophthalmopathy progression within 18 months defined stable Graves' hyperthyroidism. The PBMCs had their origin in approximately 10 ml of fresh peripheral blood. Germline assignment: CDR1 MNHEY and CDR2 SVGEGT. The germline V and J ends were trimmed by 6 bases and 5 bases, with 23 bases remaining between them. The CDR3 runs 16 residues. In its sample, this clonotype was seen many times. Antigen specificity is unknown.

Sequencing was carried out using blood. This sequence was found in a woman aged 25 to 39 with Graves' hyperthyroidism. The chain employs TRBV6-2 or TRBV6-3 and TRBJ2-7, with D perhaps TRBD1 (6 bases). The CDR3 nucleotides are TGTGCCAGCAGGCCCGTTACGGTAGGGGGAAGAGACGAGCAGTACTTC. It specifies CASRPVTVGGRDEQYF.